The TCR beta chain under discussion was sequenced for a study of somatic mutations in cytotoxic T cells in rheumatoid arthritis. Study context: Blood from the patient (roughly 27 ml EDTA) was drawn right after diagnosis, pretreatment. Notes on the study in general: Antigen specificity of the expanded CD8+ clones was not determined. There was no significant difference in CD8+ T-cell clonality between rheumatoid arthritis patients and age-matched healthy controls. The largest CD8+ clone made up over 20% of CD8+ cells in about an eighth of the roughly 65 patients.

As concerns this clone: The target antigen is unknown.

Here immunoSEQ multiplex PCR was the method, and the copy in TCRdb shows in-frame clones only, minus some. The sample contains about 16,000 clones, just under 80% of which appear only once. The CDR3 sequence is 12 residues long. Germline values: CDR1 SNHLY, CDR2 FYNNEI. Trimming took off 6 bases at V and 3 bases at J, with 8 bases between the two ends. V is TRBV2 and J is TRBJ2-5; no clear D. The sequence came from an adult with rheumatoid arthritis. Sample: CD8+ T cells sorted from blood. This CDR3 is CASRPTEETQYF. The DNA for the CDR3 is TGTGCCAGCAGACCCACTGAAGAGACCCAGTACTTC. Full variable domain (rest looked up from reference TRBV2 and TRBJ2-5): EPEVTQTPSHQVTQMGQEVILRCVPISNHLYFYWYRQILGQKVEFLVSFYNNEISEKSEIFDDQFSVERPDGSNFTLKIRSTKLEDSAMYFCASRPTEETQYFGPGTRLLVL.